This TCR beta chain emerged from a study of sequential checkpoint blockade in melanoma. About the study: TCRbeta immunosequencing was performed on DNA from 91 pretreatment melanoma tumor samples. Matched biopsies came pretreatment and at week 13 for some 21 patients.

Treatment reported: randomized to nivolumab then ipilimumab (arm A) or the reverse (arm B). No patient had prior DNA-damaging chemotherapy. Repertoires were generated with immunoSEQ multiplex PCR, while TCRdb's copy carries only in-frame clones and drops some. The profile shows approximately 830 clones, roughly 27% of them singletons. Notes on this clone: Its antigen is still unknown.

CDR1 and CDR2 (germline): KGHSH, LQKENI. CDR3 length: 15 residues. The ends were cut back, 3 bases at V and 1 base at J, with 12 bases in the middle. Notes on the study in general: T-cell fraction and clonality followed PD-L1 and CD8+ counts, not mutational load.

The input for sequencing was tumor tissue (inferred from file names), taken from a patient given nivolumab and ipilimumab in sequence. The receptor comes from a human donor with melanoma. The chain is built from TRBV18 and TRBJ2-5, with D possibly matching TRBD1 (7 bases). The CDR3 is CASSPRDSSQETQYF. The DNA for the CDR3 is TGTGCCAGCTCACCGCGGGACAGCTCCCAAGAGACCCAGTACTTC.